This T cell receptor beta chain derives from a study of response to subunit inactivated influenza vaccine. From the RT-PCR reads, TCRdb called clonotypes with MiXCR, one entry per CDR3 protein. The sample shows 650,000 to 800,000 distinct CDR3 sequences, roughly 13% of them seen only once. Germline lookup yields CDR1 SGDLS and CDR2 YYNGEE. V was clipped by 4 bases and J by 0 bases; unmatched bases: 5. CDR3 length: 15 residues. J is TRBJ2-7 and V is TRBV9; 9 positions match TRBD2. The input for sequencing was PBMCs from blood, taken roughly 2 weeks before vaccination. This TCR was sampled from a man aged 45-65 years who received an inactivated influenza vaccine. CDR3: CASSPGTSSSYEQYF. The DNA for the CDR3 is TGTGCCAGCAGCCCGGGGACTAGCAGCTCCTACGAGCAGTACTTC.